Listed below are T cell receptor beta chains from one sample, sequenced in a study of T cells in Graves' hyperthyroidism and ophthalmopathy. TCRdb reanalysed the multiplex PCR reads using MiXCR and keeps one entry per CDR3 protein. The repertoire holds 500,000 or so distinct CDR3 sequences, roughly a sixth seen once, with approximately 16% in the top ten. Sequencing was done on a sample of blood. The receptors derive from a woman under 30 with Graves' ophthalmopathy. The CDR3 runs from the conserved cysteine through the conserved F or W. Fields, in order: CDR3 protein, V gene.

CDR3: CASSLKNRGSSYNSPLHF
V: TRBV18

CDR3: CASSYAPLGNTIYF
V: TRBV6-9

CDR3: CASSYNMNTEAFF
V: TRBV6-5

CDR3: CASSHRQGSGNTIYF
V: TRBV7-2

CDR3: CASSREGQHTDTQYF
V: TRBV5-1

CDR3: CATSDKDFDTGELFF
V: TRBV15

CDR3: CASSKNAYGYTF
V: TRBV28

CDR3: CASSLDLTSGRVSETQYF
V: TRBV3-1

CDR3: CSVVSFYEQYF
V: TRBV29-1

CDR3: CASSLGLRVAGIDEQYF
V: TRBV7-6

CDR3: CSARDRQGAGDEQYF
V: TRBV20-1

CDR3: CASSITGPTWGSPLHF
V: TRBV12-3/TRBV12-4

CDR3: CASTSGSNEQYF
V: TRBV28

CDR3: CASSSGQANEKLFF
V: TRBV7-2

CDR3: CASSQRTGGQPQHF
V: TRBV4-2

CDR3: CASGAEIWSGGNTGELFF
V: TRBV6-2/TRBV6-3

CDR3: CAIRGLDAGELFF
V: TRBV10-3

CDR3: CASSLPGNTTYF
V: TRBV7-2

CDR3: CSVGPSSYNEQFF
V: TRBV29-1

CDR3: CASSFQGGNTEAFF
V: TRBV13

CDR3: CASSEGSIPGLEQFF
V: TRBV6-1

CDR3: CASSDGGISGYTF
V: TRBV2

CDR3: CASGIGSYNEQFF
V: TRBV28

CDR3: CASSGTGQGSLGPQHF
V: TRBV27

CDR3: CASSVGAVGETGAFF
V: TRBV9

CDR3: CASSLGGLATSDTQYF
V: TRBV7-2

CDR3: CASSPPGQADNEQFF
V: TRBV18

CDR3: CATSERYNEQFF
V: TRBV24-1

CDR3: CSALLAGLSTDTQYF
V: TRBV20-1

CDR3: CASSSEGNSPLHF
V: TRBV7-2

CDR3: CSARDGRATGNQPQHF
V: TRBV20-1

CDR3: CSARDGTLMNTEAFF
V: TRBV20-1

CDR3: CASTWDNEQFF
V: TRBV6-2/TRBV6-3